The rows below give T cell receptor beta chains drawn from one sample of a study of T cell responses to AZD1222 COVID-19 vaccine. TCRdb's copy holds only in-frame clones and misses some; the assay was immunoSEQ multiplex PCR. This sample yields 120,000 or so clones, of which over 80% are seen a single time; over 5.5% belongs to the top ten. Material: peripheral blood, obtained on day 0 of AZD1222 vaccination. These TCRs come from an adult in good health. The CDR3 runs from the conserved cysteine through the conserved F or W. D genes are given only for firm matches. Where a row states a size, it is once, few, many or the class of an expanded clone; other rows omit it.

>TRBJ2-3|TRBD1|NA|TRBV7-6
TGTGCCAGCAGCACGGACAGGGTAATAGATACGCAGTATTTT
CASSTDRVIDTQYF
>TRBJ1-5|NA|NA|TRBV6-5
TGTGCCAGCAGTGACTCCCCGGGCAATCAGCCCCAGCATTTT
CASSDSPGNQPQHF
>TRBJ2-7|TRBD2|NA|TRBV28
TGTGCCAGCAGTTTAGCGGGAGGCTCCTACGAGCAGTACTTC
CASSLAGGSYEQYF
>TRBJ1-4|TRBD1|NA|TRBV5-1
TGCGCCAGCAGCTTAACCGGGACAGGGAACGAAAAACTGTTTTTT
CASSLTGTGNEKLFF
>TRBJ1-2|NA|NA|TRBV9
TGTGCCAGCAGCCTTGGGGGGCAGTATGGCTACACCTTC
CASSLGGQYGYTF
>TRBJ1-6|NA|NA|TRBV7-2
TGTGCCAGCAGCTTAGGGGGACCGCCCCAATTCTCCCTCCACTTT
CASSLGGPPQFSLHF
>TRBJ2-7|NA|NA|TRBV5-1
TGCGCCAGCAGGGATGTAGCTAGCTCCTACGAGCAGTACTTC
CASRDVASSYEQYF
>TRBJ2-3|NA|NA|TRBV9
TGTGCCAGCAGCGGCAAAGCTAGCACAGATACGCAGTATTTT
CASSGKASTDTQYF
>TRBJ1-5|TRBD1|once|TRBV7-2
TGTGCCAGCAGCTCAATTAGAGACGACAGGGGAAGCAATCAGCCCCAGCATTTT
CASSSIRDDRGSNQPQHF
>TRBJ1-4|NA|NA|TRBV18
TGTGCCAGCTCACCTCCCGGGAGGGGGGAAAAACTGTTTTTT
CASSPPGRGEKLFF
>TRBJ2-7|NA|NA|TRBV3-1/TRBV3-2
TGTGCCAGCAGCCAAACTAGCCCGAGCTCCTACGAGCAGTACTTC
CASSQTSPSSYEQYF
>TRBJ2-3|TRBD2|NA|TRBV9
TGTGCCAGCAGCCTTGGGACTAGCGGTTACACAGATACGCAGTATTTT
CASSLGTSGYTDTQYF
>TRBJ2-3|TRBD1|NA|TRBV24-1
TGTGCCACCAGTGACCAGGGACAGGACACAGATACGCAGTATTTT
CATSDQGQDTDTQYF
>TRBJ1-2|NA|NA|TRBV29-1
TGCAGCGTTGAGGACAGAAACTATGGCTACACCTTC
CSVEDRNYGYTF
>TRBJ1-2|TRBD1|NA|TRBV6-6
TGTGCCAGCAGTTACGGGACAGAGGGCTACACCTTC
CASSYGTEGYTF
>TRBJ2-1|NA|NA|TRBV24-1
TGTGCCACCAGTGCAGGCAGCTCCTACAATGAGCAGTTCTTC
CATSAGSSYNEQFF
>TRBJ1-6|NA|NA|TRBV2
TGTGCCAGCCTCCGGGCCGATGGCTCCTATAATTCACCCCTCCACTTT
CASLRADGSYNSPLHF